This T cell receptor beta chain was sequenced during a study of blood T cell repertoires in COVID-19. Across the study: Collection of acute and convalescent COVID-19 samples took place in the United States, Italy and Spain. Nucleic acid was either cDNA or gDNA, and it came from T cells, B-cell-depleted T cells, or PBMCs.

The V gene's germline CDR1 is LGHNA and CDR2 YSLEER. The CDR3 has 16 amino acids. Trimming left V 0 bases short and J 4 bases short, with 15 bases between. This clone was observed once. In the study's own analysis: How many nucleated cells were present was estimated from reference gene primer amplification. The method was immunoSEQ multiplex PCR; TCRdb's version includes in-frame clones alone and lacks a portion of them. V, J and clone size are those of that table, while D and trimming were read from the DNA. The table lists 60,000 to 70,000 clones, roughly nine tenths of them singletons. This sequence was found in a human donor in a cohort sampled during active COVID-19. The rearrangement links TRBV4-3 to TRBJ1-1; no clear D gene. The source material was peripheral blood. The CDR3 is CASSQDDRVGFTEAFF. Written as DNA, the CDR3 is TGCGCCAGCAGCCAAGATGATCGGGTTGGTTTCACTGAAGCTTTCTTT.